Below are 19 T cell receptor beta chains sequenced from a single sample in a study of cytomegalovirus exposure and HLA in healthy donors (dated 2017 in TCRdb). Receptor libraries were prepared by the immunoSEQ multiplex PCR assay. The multiplex PCR relied on a mix of 60 forward primers for TCR Vbeta segments and 13 reverse primers for TCR Jbeta segments. TCRdb took this table from immuneACCESS and kept in-frame rearrangements with V and J called. Such tables lack part of the clones; where checked against another copy, unresolved V genes explain under half of the gap, and the rest is unexplained. The table for this sample lists around 150,000 clones; roughly 85% of them were counted only once. Clones ranked in the top ten supply 11% to 15% of the sample. Specimen: PBMCs. All receptors derive from a man aged 45-60 years in good health and CMV-seropositive.

This chain joins TRBV6-1 and TRBJ2-2; the D is unclear. Trimming pared 9 bases from V and 7 bases from J, leaving 15 bases between. The CDR3 is made up of 13 amino acids. Germline V gene lookup returns CDR1 MNHNS and CDR2 SASEGT. Here the CDR3 reads CASDTQVGGELFF. CDR3 coding DNA: TGTGCCAGTGACACTCAGGTTGGCGGGGAGCTGTTTTTT.

The CDR3 DNA is TGTGCCAGCAGCCCAAGTGGGGGGGCCTCCACCGGGGAGCTGTTTTTT. It specifies CASSPSGGASTGELFF. The chain is built from TRBV7-6 and TRBJ2-2, with TRBD2 as a possible D gene (7 bases). Trimming removed 5 bases at V and 4 bases at J, with 17 bases between. This CDR3 is built from 16 residues. Germline loops: CDR1 SGHVS, CDR2 FNYEAQ.

The rearrangement links TRBV5-1 to TRBJ2-3, with 8 bases matching TRBD2. The CDR3 extends over 17 amino acids. CDR1 and CDR2 from the germline V gene are SGHRS and YFSETQ. Trimming cost V 0 bases and J 0 bases; bases outside gene matches: 6. CDR3 protein: CASSLGSSGSSTDTQYF. For the CDR3, the DNA is TGCGCCAGCAGCTTGGGTTCTAGCGGGTCCAGCACAGATACGCAGTATTTT.

This clone was observed a handful of times. The V gene is TRBV29-1, the J gene TRBJ2-2, with D tentatively TRBD1 (7 bases). Between the trimmed V and J ends, which lost 7 bases and 4 bases, there was a span of 16 bases. Per germline, CDR1 SQVTM and CDR2 ANQGSEA. This CDR3 is 14 amino acids long. CDR3 residues: CSALRRGRTGELFF. For the CDR3, the DNA is TGCAGCGCCCTTAGGAGGGGGCGCACCGGGGAGCTGTTTTTT.

CDR3 sequence reads: CASSSGTDGLKLFF. Written as DNA, the CDR3 is TGTGCCAGCAGCAGTGGGACTGACGGGTTGAAACTGTTTTTT. The gene calls are TRBV5-6 and TRBJ1-4; a possible D gene is TRBD1 (5 bases). Trimming shortened V by 4 bases and J by 11 bases, and 18 bases separated the two germline ends. Germline-derived CDR1 and CDR2 are SGHDT and YYEEEE. The CDR3 sequence is 14 residues long. The whole variable domain, remainder taken from reference TRBV5-6 and TRBJ1-4, is DAGVTQSPTHLIKTRGQQVTLRCSPKSGHDTVSWYQQALGQGPQFIFQYYEEEERQRGNFPDRFSGHQFPNYSSELNVNALLLGDSALYLCASSSGTDGLKLFFGSGTQLSVL.

The table lists this clone with a count of one. V usage is TRBV5-1 and J usage is TRBJ2-1, with TRBD1 matching 12 bases. V was clipped by 3 bases and J by 6 bases; unmatched bases: 4. This CDR3 contains 15 residues. The V gene's germline CDR1 is SGHRS and CDR2 YFSETQ. CDR3 region: CASSSGQGAVNEQFF. The CDR3 DNA reads TGCGCCAGCAGCTCGGGACAGGGGGCGGTCAATGAGCAGTTCTTC. Drawing the rest from reference TRBV5-1 and TRBJ2-1, the complete variable domain is KAGVTQTPRYLIKTRGQQVTLSCSPISGHRSVSWYQQTPGQGLQFLFEYFSETQRNKGNFPGRFSGRQFSNSRSEMNVSTLELGDSALYLCASSSGQGAVNEQFFGPGTRLTVL.

CDR3 protein: CASSDGLAGTAYEQYF. For the CDR3, the DNA is TGTGCCAGCAGCGATGGACTAGCGGGGACCGCATACGAGCAGTACTTC. The chain has TRBV5-6 and TRBJ2-7; 12 bases align to TRBD2. The CDR3 totals 16 residues. Trimming cost V 4 bases and J 4 bases; bases outside gene matches: 9. The germline CDR1 and CDR2 sequences are SGHDT and YYEEEE.

V is TRBV29-1 and J is TRBJ1-1; 7 nucleotides line up with TRBD1. Per the germline V gene, CDR1 is SQVTM and CDR2 is ANQGSEA. The J segment lost 3 bases and the V segment lost 0 bases, leaving 10 bases of the junction unmatched. This CDR3 comprises 16 residues. DNA of the CDR3: TGCAGCGTTGAAGATTACTACAGGGGAGGTGACACTGAAGCTTTCTTT. It encodes CSVEDYYRGGDTEAFF.

The V and J genes are TRBV18 and TRBJ2-7; TRBD1 agrees at 9 bases. The V segment lost 3 bases and the J segment 6 bases; nucleotides outside the gene matches: 6. CDR3 length equals 14 residues. CDR1 and CDR2 from the germline V gene are KGHSH and LQKENI. The CDR3 is CASSPGQGKREQYV. CDR3 sequence (DNA): TGTGCCAGCTCACCCGGACAGGGGAAGCGCGAGCAGTACGTC.

The chain recombines TRBV2 with TRBJ1-6; possible D gene TRBD1, 6 bases. CDR3 length: 12 amino acids. Germline V gene lookup returns CDR1 SNHLY and CDR2 FYNNEI. The ends were cut back, 8 bases at V and 5 bases at J, with 7 bases in the middle. CDR3 sequence reads: CASGQNNSPLHF. CDR3 bases: TGTGCCAGCGGACAGAATAATTCACCCCTCCACTTT.

The V call is TRBV4-1, the J call TRBJ1-1; TRBD1 matches at 7 bases. The V gene's germline CDR1 is MGHRA and CDR2 YSYEKL. The CDR3 has 13 amino acids. Trimming took 6 bases from V and 3 from J; bases not matched to a gene: 4. CDR3 sequence (DNA): TGCGCCAGCAGTGGCAGGGGGGACACTGAAGCTTTCTTT. Protein sequence: CASSGRGDTEAFF.

The V gene is TRBV14, the J gene TRBJ1-1; 7 bases line up with TRBD1. This CDR3 is 15 amino acids long. Losses at the gene ends were 1 base for V and 12 bases for J; bases not matched to a gene: 14. Germline lookup yields CDR1 SGHDN and CDR2 FVKESK. The CDR3 sequence is CASSQAATGFFGTFF. DNA of the CDR3: TGTGCCAGCAGCCAAGCGGCGACAGGGTTCTTTGGAACTTTCTTT.

In the case of this clone: Distinct nucleotide sequences in the sample also encode this CDR3. V usage is TRBV5-1 and J usage is TRBJ2-3; D is possibly TRBD2 (6 bases). CDR1 is SGHRS, CDR2 YFSETQ, per germline. The V end was cut by 3 bases, the J end by 1 base, with 6 bases between. This CDR3 has 13 amino acids. CDR3 in amino acids: CASSSGGTDTQYF. CDR3 DNA sequence: TGCGCCAGCAGCTCGGGGGGCACAGATACGCAGTATTTT.

The chain links TRBV7-9 to TRBJ1-4; D possibly corresponds to TRBD1 (5 bases). Trimming took off 2 bases at V and 4 bases at J, with 8 bases between the two ends. CDR1 and CDR2 (germline): SEHNR, FQNEAQ (reference sequence). CDR3 length: 14 residues. DNA for the CDR3: TGTGCCAGCAGCTTACAGGGAAGTAATGAAAAACTGTTTTTT. Translating gives CASSLQGSNEKLFF.

This chain uses TRBV4-1 with TRBJ1-5, with 7 bases lining up with TRBD1. Looked up from germline, CDR1 is MGHRA and CDR2 is YSYEKL. V shed 4 bases and J 0 bases; nucleotides not matched to a gene: 21. CDR3 length: 21 residues. The CDR3 here is CASSRKLTRGQDQHSNQPQHF. The CDR3 DNA is TGCGCCAGCAGCCGAAAATTAACGCGCGGACAGGACCAACATAGCAATCAGCCCCAGCATTTT.

Notes on this clone: The identical CDR3 is also encoded by other nucleotide sequences in the sample. V usage is TRBV5-1 and J usage is TRBJ2-1; unclear D gene. CDR3 length: 14 amino acids. CDR1 is SGHRS and CDR2 is YFSETQ in the germline V gene. The V and J ends lost 1 base and 2 bases respectively, with 7 bases between them. The CDR3: CASSLSGTYNEQFF. The CDR3 region has the DNA TGCGCCAGCAGCTTGTCTGGCACCTACAATGAGCAGTTCTTC.

The J gene is TRBJ1-2, the V gene TRBV5-1; D is possibly TRBD1 (6 bases). The CDR3 is 15 residues long. CDR1 is SGHRS, CDR2 YFSETQ, per germline. The germline V and J ends were trimmed by 7 bases and 3 bases, with 19 bases remaining between them. The CDR3 loop is CASGPAGASHYGYTF. The CDR3 bases are TGCGCCAGCGGCCCCGCGGGGGCTTCCCACTATGGCTACACCTTC.

The CDR3 coding sequence is TGCGCCAGCAGCTCGCAGGGGGCGGTTGATGAGACCCAGTACTTC. It encodes CASSSQGAVDETQYF. The rearrangement joins TRBV5-1 to TRBJ2-5; the match to TRBD1 covers 8 bases. The germline V gene encodes CDR1 SGHRS and CDR2 YFSETQ. J lost 5 bases, V lost 3 bases, and 9 bases had no gene match. The CDR3 runs 15 residues. Full variable domain (remainder filled in from reference TRBV5-1 and TRBJ2-5): KAGVTQTPRYLIKTRGQQVTLSCSPISGHRSVSWYQQTPGQGLQFLFEYFSETQRNKGNFPGRFSGRQFSNSRSEMNVSTLELGDSALYLCASSSQGAVDETQYFGPGTRLLVL.

This clone turned up a few times. The genes are TRBV4-1 and TRBJ2-7, with D maybe TRBD2 (6 bases). From germline, CDR1 is MGHRA and CDR2 YSYEKL. This CDR3 has 16 residues. The V gene lost 4 bases and the J gene lost 3 bases, with 19 bases spanning the gap. CDR3 nucleotide sequence: TGCGCCAGCAGCCCCTCCGAACGGCGGGACTTCTACGAGCAGTACGTC. Translated: CASSPSERRDFYEQYV.